What follows is one TCR beta chain and its context. This record belongs to a study of blood T cell repertoires in COVID-19. CDR3 size: 16 residues. Trimming at V came to 0 bases and at J to 7 bases, leaving 10 bases not matched to a gene. From germline, CDR1 is SGDLS and CDR2 YYNGEE. Profiling relied on immunoSEQ multiplex PCR, and the TCRdb table lists in-frame clones only, not all of them. Among approximately 67,000 clones listed, over 80% were seen once. This clonotype was obtained from a human donor in a cohort sampled during active COVID-19. The chain links TRBV9 to TRBJ1-2, with 9 bases identical to TRBD1. The material sequenced was peripheral blood. The CDR3 here is CASSVGTRTGGRGYTF. CDR3 nucleotides: TGTGCCAGCAGCGTAGGCACACGAACAGGGGGCCGTGGCTACACCTTC.